Shown below are 9 T cell receptor beta chains from a single sample sequenced in a study of naive CD8 T cells in extremely preterm neonates. The repertoire was sequenced with immunoSEQ multiplex PCR; TCRdb's copy has only in-frame clones and lacks some. The sample shows 5,500 to 9,000 clones, roughly 98% of them seen only once. Sequencing input: naive CD8+ T cells from blood. The receptors stem from a human donor in good health.

The chain links TRBV27 to TRBJ2-7, with D perhaps TRBD2 (6 bases). CDR3 size: 14 residues. Trimming took 5 bases from V and 1 from J, leaving 12 bases between them. Germline values: CDR1 MNHEY, CDR2 SMNVEV (reference sequence). The CDR3 is CASSAGTLSYEQYF. The CDR3 DNA reads as TGTGCCAGCAGTGCCGGGACTCTTTCCTACGAGCAGTACTTC.

The chain recombines TRBV4-3 with TRBJ2-3; 7 bases are shared with TRBD2. The CDR3 is 16 amino acids. With 0 bases clipped from V and 1 base from J, the junction kept 4 bases outside the gene matches. From germline, CDR1 is LGHNA and CDR2 YSLEER. In DNA form, the CDR3 reads TGCGCCAGCAGCCAAGAGCGGGGGATAGGCACAGATACGCAGTATTTT. Amino acids: CASSQERGIGTDTQYF.

This clone was detected once. The rearrangement links TRBV27 to TRBJ2-1, with D tentatively TRBD1 (6 bases). Germline V gene sequence: CDR1 MNHEY, CDR2 SMNVEV (reference sequence). V gave up 5 bases and J gave up 10 bases, with 12 bases separating them. This CDR3 is built from 12 residues. CDR3: CASSQGPGEQFF. The CDR3 nucleotides are TGTGCCAGCAGTCAGGGGCCAGGGGAGCAGTTCTTC.

J is TRBJ2-2 and V is TRBV9; 9 nucleotides match TRBD2. Trimming cost V 2 bases and J 2 bases; bases outside gene matches: 4. The CDR3 is made up of 16 amino acids. Germline V gene lookup returns CDR1 SGDLS and CDR2 YYNGEE. The CDR3 DNA reads TGTGCCAGCAGCGTCACCGGGACTAGCAACACCGGGGAGCTGTTTTTT. Protein sequence: CASSVTGTSNTGELFF.

The count of this clone is one. The chain links TRBV9 to TRBJ1-2, with D unclear. V dropped 0 bases and J dropped 4 bases, with 7 bases sitting between them. The germline V gene has CDR1 SGDLS and CDR2 YYNGEE. This CDR3 is 13 amino acids long. The CDR3 here is CASSVAGTYGYTF. Here the CDR3 DNA reads TGTGCCAGCAGCGTAGCGGGAACCTATGGCTACACCTTC.

The chain recombines TRBV7-2 with TRBJ2-1; D is possibly TRBD2 (5 bases). V shed 3 bases and J shed 4 bases, with 10 bases lying between them. Germline loops: CDR1 SGHTA, CDR2 FQGNSA. The CDR3 has 14 amino acids. CDR3 bases: TGTGCCAGCAGCTTCGTAGGCGGGTACAATGAGCAGTTCTTC. Translated: CASSFVGGYNEQFF.

The V and J genes are TRBV9 and TRBJ1-6; the match to TRBD1 covers 7 bases. The CDR3 sequence is 15 residues long. CDR1 SGDLS and CDR2 YYNGEE come from the germline V gene. V trimming: 3 bases; J trimming: 4 bases; junction bases outside the gene matches: 4. The DNA of the CDR3 is TGTGCCAGCAGCGAGGGGGGACAGTATAATTCACCCCTCCACTTT. Its protein is CASSEGGQYNSPLHF.

V usage is TRBV5-1 and J usage is TRBJ1-2; D may be TRBD1 (5 bases). The CDR3 is 12 amino acids. The ends were cut back, 7 bases at V and 6 bases at J, with 13 bases in the middle. The germline CDR1 and CDR2 sequences are SGHRS and YFSETQ. The CDR3 nucleotides read TGCGCCAGCCAGTCAGGGTCTAATGGCTACACCTTC. Its translation is CASQSGSNGYTF.

The chain has TRBV19 and TRBJ2-5; TRBD1 matches at 8 bases. Germline-derived CDR1 and CDR2 are LNHDA and SQIVND (reference sequence). V was clipped by 8 bases and J by 7 bases; unmatched bases: 15. The CDR3 loop spans 15 amino acids. Here the CDR3 DNA reads TGTGCCAGTGGTCCAGGACAGGGAACAAGATGGACCCAGTACTTC. Translation: CASGPGQGTRWTQYF.